Listed here is a single TCR beta chain. Its antigen remains unknown. The assay was immunoSEQ multiplex PCR, and TCRdb's table has in-frame clones only and misses some. Among tens of thousands of clones listed, around 80% were seen once. Every patient had mismatch repair deficiency by PCR or immunohistochemistry. The TCR-sequenced patients were a few responders to pembrolizumab. This sample was included in a study of PD-1 blockade in mismatch repair-deficient tumors. Findings and limits, study-wide: After pembrolizumab, tumor-resident clones rose rapidly, then generally contracted before radiologic responses.

The V gene lost 6 bases and the J gene lost 8 bases, with 17 bases spanning the gap. The CDR3 sequence is 14 residues long. Germline CDR1 reads MNHEY; CDR2 reads SVGAGI. The clonotype was recovered from an adult with mismatch repair-deficient cancer. The sequencing here drew on peripheral blood, taken 4 weeks after starting pembrolizumab. The chain joins TRBV6-5 to TRBJ2-1, with unresolved D. CDR3 DNA sequence: TGTGCCAGCAGCGCGCTAAGGGATTTGGATGAGCAGTTCTTC. Residues: CASSALRDLDEQFF.